This entry is about one TCR beta chain. Its specificity is not known. The sample is drawn from a study of beta chain features in type 1 diabetes. Notes on the study in general: Type 1 diabetes patients had TCRB CDR3s that were shorter (moderately but significantly so) in all four CD4+ subsets. In type 1 diabetes patients, VDJ junctions had fewer insertions; deletions at these junctions were more frequent.

The CDR3 length is 14 residues. Germline V CDR1 and CDR2: SQVTM, ANQGSEA. The V end was cut by 4 bases, the J end by 5 bases, with 15 bases between. Since all of the isolated RNA was reverse transcribed, expressed TCRB transcripts were what got sequenced. The protocol was immunoSEQ multiplex PCR, while the TCRdb copy is restricted to in-frame clones and leaves out a portion. Of roughly 340,000 clones listed, about 13% were seen once; the top ten hold roughly 0.015%. Material: naive CD4+ T cells from blood. The gene calls are TRBV29-1 and TRBJ2-1, with a possible D match to TRBD1 (5 bases). This clonotype was sampled from a young woman with type 1 diabetes. This chain's CDR3 is CSVVRQQKHNEQFF. The CDR3, as DNA: TGCAGCGTTGTGAGACAGCAAAAACACAATGAGCAGTTCTTC.